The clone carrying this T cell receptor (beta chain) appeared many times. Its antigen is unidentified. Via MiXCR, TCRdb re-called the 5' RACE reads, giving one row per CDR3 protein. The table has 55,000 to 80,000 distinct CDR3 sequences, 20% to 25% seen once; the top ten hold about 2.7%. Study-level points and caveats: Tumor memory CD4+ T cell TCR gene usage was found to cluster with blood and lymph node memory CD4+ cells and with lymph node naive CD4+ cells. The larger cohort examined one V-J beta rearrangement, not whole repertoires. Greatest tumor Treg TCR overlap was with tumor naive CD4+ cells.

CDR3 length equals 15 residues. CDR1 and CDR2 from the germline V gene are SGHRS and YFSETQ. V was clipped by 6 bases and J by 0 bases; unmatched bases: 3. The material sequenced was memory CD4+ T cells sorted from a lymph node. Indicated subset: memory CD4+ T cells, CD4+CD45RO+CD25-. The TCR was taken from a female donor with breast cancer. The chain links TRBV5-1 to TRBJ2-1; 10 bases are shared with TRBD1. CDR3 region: CASKRTGGSYNEQFF. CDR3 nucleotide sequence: TGCGCCAGCAAAAGGACAGGGGGCTCCTACAATGAGCAGTTCTTC.